Below, 17 T cell receptor beta chains from the same sample are listed, as sequenced in a study of T cell repertoires in cytomegalovirus infection. MiXCR, run by TCRdb on the reads, gives a single entry per CDR3 protein. The profile shows 510,000 or so distinct CDR3 sequences, around a quarter of them singletons. The sample taken for sequencing was PBMCs. The receptors were gathered from a human donor in good health (CMV status not recorded). Some clones in this sample may be carry-over from other donors' samples.

J is TRBJ2-5 and V is TRBV12-3 or TRBV12-4; possibly TRBD1 for D (5 bases). This CDR3 comprises 14 residues. Trimming pared 3 bases from V and 4 bases from J, leaving 12 bases between. Written as DNA, the CDR3 is TGTGCCAGCAGTTTTAGGGGTTTGGGAGAGACCCAGTACTTC. It translates to CASSFRGLGETQYF.

A remark on this clonotype: This may be a read error: a much more frequent sequence differs by one nucleotide. This chain uses TRBV15 with TRBJ2-1, with TRBD2 identical over 14 bases. The germline V gene encodes CDR1 LNHNV and CDR2 YYDKDF (reference sequence). There are 14 residues in the CDR3. The J segment lost 8 bases and the V segment lost 5 bases, leaving 2 bases of the junction unmatched. In DNA form, the CDR3 reads TGTGCCACCAGCTCGGGACTAGCGGGAGATGAGCAGTTCTTC. Its protein product is CATSSGLAGDEQFF.

This clonotype has at least ten counts. V is TRBV11-2 and J is TRBJ1-1, with D possibly TRBD1 on 6 matching bases. Trimming stripped 5 bases from V and 5 bases from J, with 15 bases between. The CDR3 has 14 amino acids. Looked up from germline, CDR1 is SGHAT and CDR2 is FQNNGV. CDR3 region: CASSHPQGRTEAFF. The DNA for the CDR3 is TGTGCCAGCAGCCATCCTCAGGGGAGGACTGAAGCTTTCTTT.

This clonotype has only one observation. This chain uses TRBV6-6 with TRBJ1-2; a possible D gene is TRBD1 (5 bases). The V end was cut by 2 bases, the J end by 4 bases, with 17 bases between. Per the germline V gene, CDR1 is MNHNY and CDR2 is SVGAGI (reference sequence). The CDR3 is made up of 16 amino acids. The CDR3 DNA reads as TGTGCCAGCAGTTACCGGCTGGATGGGGACCCCTATGGCTACACCTTC. It is translated as CASSYRLDGDPYGYTF.

A few counts support this clonotype. This CDR3 reads CASTGGVNTEAFF. The CDR3 DNA reads as TGTGCCAGTACCGGAGGGGTGAACACTGAAGCTTTCTTT. The rearrangement uses TRBV6-1 and TRBJ1-1, with D possibly being TRBD1 (5 bases). CDR3 size: 13 residues. Deletions cut 9 bases from V and 0 bases from J, with 11 bases between. Germline CDR1 MNHNS, CDR2 SASEGT.

The rearrangement joins TRBV10-3 to TRBJ1-1, with D tentatively TRBD1 (6 bases). CDR1 ENHRY and CDR2 SYGVKD come from the germline V gene. The V gene lost 11 bases and the J gene lost 0 bases, with 22 bases spanning the gap. The CDR3 has 16 amino acids. Here the CDR3 reads CAPIFRGGRMNTEAFF. DNA of the CDR3: TGTGCCCCCATCTTCCGGGGGGGGCGGATGAACACTGAAGCTTTCTTT.

This chain uses TRBV11-3 with TRBJ2-1; D is unclear. Trimming stripped 4 bases from V and 7 bases from J, with 17 bases between. This CDR3 comprises 15 residues. The V gene's germline CDR1 is SGHNT and CDR2 YENEEA. The CDR3 reads CASSSPFGEANEQFF. Here the CDR3 DNA reads TGTGCCAGCAGCTCACCCTTCGGAGAGGCGAATGAGCAGTTCTTC.

Written as DNA, the CDR3 is TGTGCCAGCAGTCCTAACCGGGACAGTGCCCCCTACGAGCAGTACTTC. This sequence encodes CASSPNRDSAPYEQYF. The chain uses TRBV27 and TRBJ2-7; TRBD1 matches 7 bases. This CDR3 is built from 16 residues. J lost 2 bases, V lost 5 bases, and 12 bases had no gene match. The germline gives CDR1 MNHEY, CDR2 SMNVEV (reference sequence).

This clonotype has just one count. The chain joins TRBV20-1 to TRBJ2-5; 8 bases are shared with TRBD2. The CDR3 contains 15 residues. From germline, CDR1 is DFQATT and CDR2 SNEGSKA (reference sequence). Trimming at V came to 3 bases and at J to 0 bases, leaving 6 bases not matched to a gene. CDR3 nucleotides: TGCAGTGCTAGTAGGGCGACTAGCGACCAAGAGACCCAGTACTTC. It yields the protein CSASRATSDQETQYF.

The chain has TRBV5-5 and TRBJ1-5; no clear D gene. With 0 bases removed from V and 2 bases from J, the gap between germline ends came to 9 bases. The CDR3 contains 15 residues. Germline CDR1 reads SGHKS; CDR2 reads YYEKEE (reference sequence). In DNA form, the CDR3 reads TGTGCCAGCAGCTTGGGGGAGTTGGGCAATCAGCCCCAGCATTTT. This sequence encodes CASSLGELGNQPQHF.

This rearrangement joins TRBV20-1 to TRBJ1-2, with TRBD1 matching over 8 bases. Germline loops: CDR1 DFQATT, CDR2 SNEGSKA (reference sequence). The CDR3 consists of 12 residues. Unmatched junction bases numbered 5, after V lost 3 bases and J lost 8 bases. CDR3 residues: CSARETGDGYTF. The CDR3 region has the DNA TGCAGTGCTAGGGAGACAGGGGACGGCTACACCTTC.

This clonotype was observed many times. The CDR3 here is CASSPRGLNQPQHF. DNA of the CDR3: TGTGCCAGCAGCCCTCGGGGCCTCAATCAGCCCCAGCATTTT. J is TRBJ1-5 and V is TRBV7-2; TRBD1 might be the D (5 bases). Germline CDR1 is SGHTA and CDR2 is FQGNSA. V shed 5 bases and J shed 3 bases, with 11 bases lying between them. The CDR3 loop spans 14 amino acids.

This clonotype was seen only a few times. The V gene is TRBV28, the J gene TRBJ1-6, with D perhaps TRBD1 (5 bases). V lost 7 bases and J lost 14, with 24 bases in between. The germline CDR1 and CDR2 sequences are MDHEN and SYDVKM. The length of the CDR3 is 15 residues. The CDR3 DNA reads as TGTGCCAGCACTCCCCGGGACCAAGGGAATTTGTCCCTCCACTTT. Encoded protein: CASTPRDQGNLSLHF.

This chain links TRBV28 with TRBJ2-7, with TRBD1 identical over 8 bases. Germline assignment: CDR1 MDHEN and CDR2 SYDVKM. The CDR3 consists of 17 residues. The trim removed 4 bases at V and 1 base at J, leaving 12 bases unmatched. The CDR3 protein is CASSSLLRRTGSYEQYF. DNA for the CDR3: TGTGCCAGCAGTTCATTATTACGACGGACAGGGTCCTACGAGCAGTACTTC.

This rearrangement joins TRBV18 to TRBJ2-1; TRBD1 aligns across 9 bases. J gave up 8 bases and V 4 bases, and 9 bases lay outside the gene matches. The CDR3 is made up of 15 amino acids. CDR1 is KGHSH, CDR2 LQKENI, per germline. The CDR3, as DNA: TGTGCCAGCTCACGACAGGGGGTTTCTTTTCATGAGCAGTTCTTC. Its protein product is CASSRQGVSFHEQFF.

This chain joins TRBV28 and TRBJ2-7; 9 nucleotides line up with TRBD2. Trimming removed 4 bases from V and 7 bases from J; junction bases left unmatched: 11. This CDR3 has 15 residues. In germline, CDR1 is MDHEN, CDR2 SYDVKM. CDR3 nucleotides: TGTGCCAGCAGTTACGGACCGGGCGGGAGGGGAGAGCAGTACGTC. Translating it yields CASSYGPGGRGEQYV.

This clonotype appeared once. The chain is built from TRBV30 and TRBJ2-2; D is unclear. The V gene's germline CDR1 is GTSNPN and CDR2 SVGIG (reference sequence). The CDR3 has 13 residues. V shed 3 bases and J shed 1 base, with 6 bases lying between them. The CDR3 DNA sequence: TGTGCCTGGAGATCCCGGAACACCGGGGAGCTGTTTTTT. This gives the protein CAWRSRNTGELFF.